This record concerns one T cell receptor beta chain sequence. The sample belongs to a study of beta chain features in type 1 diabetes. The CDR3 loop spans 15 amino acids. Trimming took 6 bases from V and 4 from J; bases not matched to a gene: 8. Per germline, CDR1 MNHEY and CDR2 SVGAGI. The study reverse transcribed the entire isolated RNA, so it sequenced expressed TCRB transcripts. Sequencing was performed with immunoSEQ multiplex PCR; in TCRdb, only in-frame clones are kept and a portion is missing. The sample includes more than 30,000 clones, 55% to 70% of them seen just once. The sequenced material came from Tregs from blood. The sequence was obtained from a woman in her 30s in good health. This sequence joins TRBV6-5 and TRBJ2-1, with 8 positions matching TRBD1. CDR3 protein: CASRRWTGKYNEQFF. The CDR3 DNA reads TGTGCCAGCAGACGGTGGACAGGGAAATACAATGAGCAGTTCTTC.